A selection of T cell receptor beta chains follows, all from one sample in a study of T cell repertoires in cytomegalovirus infection. TCRdb ran MiXCR on the reads and lists one entry per CDR3 protein. The sample lists around 570,000 distinct CDR3 sequences; 35% to 50% were seen once. Antigen specificity for these receptors is unknown. Specimen: cultured PBMCs, collected from culture after CMV antigen stimulation. The source is a human donor in good health (CMV status not recorded). Some clones in this sample may be carry-over from other donors' samples. Each CDR3 is given with its conserved first and last residue. The D gene is left open where the match is weak. Some rows have no size entry. The others give once, few or many, or a class for an expanded clone.

d_call j_call clone_size v_call cdr3_nt cdr3_aa
- TRBJ2-3 - TRBV20-1 TGCAGTGCTAGAAGGGGGGCGCGCACAGATACGCAGTATTTT CSARRGARTDTQYF
- TRBJ2-1 few TRBV10-3 TGTGCCTCGAGGATGGGGAGCTTTGAGCAGTTCTTC CASRMGSFEQFF
TRBD2 TRBJ2-5 few TRBV7-2 TGTGCCAGCAGCTTAGATGTCCTAGCGGGGGGAGAGACCCAGTACTTC CASSLDVLAGGETQYF
TRBD2 TRBJ2-7 many TRBV7-2 TGTGCCAGCAGCGCGTCAGGACTAGCGGGGAAGTACGAGCAGTACTTC CASSASGLAGKYEQYF
- TRBJ1-1 - TRBV10-3 TGTGCCACCAATGGGGGGACGAACACTGAAGCTTTCTTT CATNGGTNTEAFF
- TRBJ2-5 - TRBV4-1 TGCGCCAGCAGCCAATACTCAGGGTCCCAGGAGACCCAGTACTTC CASSQYSGSQETQYF
- TRBJ1-5 - TRBV24-1 TGTGCCACCAGTGATATCAGGGAAGAGGTCAGGGGTATAGGCAATCAGCCCCAGCATTTT CATSDIREEVRGIGNQPQHF
- TRBJ2-1 few TRBV7-2 TGTGCCAGCAGCAGGTCATTCTACAATGAGCAGTTCTTC CASSRSFYNEQFF
- TRBJ1-6 once TRBV19 TGTGCCAGTAGTTACCCTGGGGGCTCGACTCGTAATTCACCCCTCCACTTT CASSYPGGSTRNSPLHF
- TRBJ2-7 - TRBV6-1 TGTGCCAGCAGTGAAGGGGCGGGACTCCCCAAGCGGTACTTC CASSEGAGLPKRYF
- TRBJ1-6 - TRBV5-5 TGTGCCAGCATCCAGAACCTCCGAAATAATTCACCCCTCCACTTT CASIQNLRNNSPLHF
TRBD1 TRBJ2-1 - TRBV7-2 TGTGCCAGCAGCTCCAAAGGCAAGGACAGGAAGCAAGACTCCTACAATGAGCAGTTCTTC CASSSKGKDRKQDSYNEQFF
- TRBJ2-7 - TRBV27 TGTGCCAGCGGCTTCAGGGATTACGAGCAGTACTTC CASGFRDYEQYF
- TRBJ2-1 - TRBV19 TGTGCCAGCAGCGCTTGGGGAAGGGGGGACAATGAGCAGTTCTTC CASSAWGRGDNEQFF
- TRBJ2-1 few TRBV7-2 TGTGCCAGCAGCTTCAAGTCTGTTGTCCCTTTCAATGAGCAGTTCTTC CASSFKSVVPFNEQFF
- TRBJ1-1 few TRBV12-5 TGTGCTAGTGGTTTGGTTACGTGGGGGTCTGAAGCTTTCTTT CASGLVTWGSEAFF
- TRBJ2-2 - TRBV7-2 TGTGCCAGCAGCTTATTCGGTTTTCGGGATACCGGGGAGCTGTTTTTT CASSLFGFRDTGELFF
TRBD2 TRBJ2-1 - TRBV5-5 TGTGCCAGCAGCTTGGAACTAGCGGGGGGGCCTGGTGAGCAGTTCTTC CASSLELAGGPGEQFF
- TRBJ2-7 - TRBV4-1 TGCGCCAGCAGACAAACCACAGGAGGCGAGCAGTACTTC CASRQTTGGEQYF
- TRBJ2-1 - TRBV7-2 TGTGCCAGCAGCTTAGCGCCAGGTTACAATGAGCAGTTCTTC CASSLAPGYNEQFF
- TRBJ2-5 - TRBV5-1 TGCGCCAGCAGCTTGGAATGGCCGCCCCAAGAGACCCAGTACTTC CASSLEWPPQETQYF
- TRBJ2-1 few TRBV12-3/TRBV12-4 TGTGCCAGCAGGGACGCTACTGCGGGAAAATACAATGAGCAGTTCTTC CASRDATAGKYNEQFF
TRBD2 TRBJ2-2 few TRBV7-2 TGTGCCAGCAGCTCGGGACTAGCTCAAGCCGGGGAGCTGTTTTTT CASSSGLAQAGELFF
- TRBJ2-5 - TRBV2 TGTGCCAGCAGGTTAGCCTCTCGCCAAGAGACCCAGTACTTC CASRLASRQETQYF
TRBD2 TRBJ2-3 many TRBV7-2 TGTGCCAGCAGCTCGACTAGCGGGTCCTTCGCAAATACGCAGTATTTT CASSSTSGSFANTQYF
TRBD1 TRBJ2-1 many TRBV7-2 TGTGCCAGCAGCTTTACCGGGACAGGGGGGTACAATGAGCAGTTCTTC CASSFTGTGGYNEQFF
TRBD2 TRBJ2-3 few TRBV11-2 TGTGCCAGCAGCTCGTATGGGACTAGCGGGGGAACAGATACGCAGTATTTT CASSSYGTSGGTDTQYF
TRBD2 TRBJ2-5 once TRBV11-2 TGTGCCAGCAACTCAGGGCTAGCGGGATCGGAAGGGTACTTC CASNSGLAGSEGYF
- TRBJ2-1 - TRBV6-1 TGTGCCAGCAGTTTAGCGGAGAGCTCCTACAATGAGCAGTTCTTC CASSLAESSYNEQFF
TRBD1 TRBJ1-2 - TRBV4-1 TGCGCCAGCAGCCAACCGGACAGGGGAGAAGGGTATGGCTACACCTTC CASSQPDRGEGYGYTF
- TRBJ2-7 - TRBV5-1 TGCGCCAGCAGCTTAAGGGTGAGGAACGAGCAGTACTTC CASSLRVRNEQYF
TRBD1 TRBJ2-7 many TRBV4-1 TGCGCCAGCAGCGCTACGGGACAGGGCTACGAGCAGTACTTC CASSATGQGYEQYF
TRBD2 TRBJ2-7 - TRBV7-2 TGTGCCAGCAGCAAAGCGGGGAGCTCCTACGAGCAGTACTTC CASSKAGSSYEQYF
TRBD2 TRBJ2-3 once TRBV6-6 TGTGCCAGCAGTTCCAGGGTAGCGGGAGGTGACACAGATACGCAGTATTTT CASSSRVAGGDTDTQYF
- TRBJ1-1 - TRBV2 TGTGCCAGCAGGGATGACACGAACACTGAAGCTTTCTTT CASRDDTNTEAFF
TRBD2 TRBJ2-1 - TRBV7-2 TGTGCCAGCAGCCGCGGGGGGGCCTACAATGAGCAGTTCTTC CASSRGGAYNEQFF
TRBD2 TRBJ2-3 - TRBV9 TGTGCCAGCAGCGTAATCGGAGTAGCGGGGGGGGGCACAGATACGCAGTATTTT CASSVIGVAGGGTDTQYF
- TRBJ2-3 - TRBV29-1 TGCAGCGCCGTAAGACCAGATACGCAGTATTTT CSAVRPDTQYF
TRBD1 TRBJ2-7 - TRBV4-1 TGCGCCAGCAGCCAAGGATGGACAGGGGACTACGAGCAGTACTTC CASSQGWTGDYEQYF
- TRBJ1-1 few TRBV29-1 TGCAGCGCCAAACGGGGGAACACTGAAGCTTTCTTT CSAKRGNTEAFF
- TRBJ2-7 - TRBV14 TGTGCCAGCAGCCACCTTGGGTCCTACCCCTACGAGCAGTACTTC CASSHLGSYPYEQYF
TRBD1 TRBJ1-5 - TRBV7-2 TGTGCCAGCAGCTTGGCCTCGAGGACAGGGGGGGGTCTGGTGTCTCAGCCCCAGCATTTT CASSLASRTGGGLVSQPQHF
- TRBJ1-4 few TRBV7-8 TGTGCCAGCAGCGTGACGACACCCCCTAATGAAAAACTGTTTTTT CASSVTTPPNEKLFF